The rows below give T cell receptor beta chains drawn from one sample of a study of Ad26.COV2.S vaccination and SARS-CoV-2 variants. Data came from immunoSEQ multiplex PCR; TCRdb stores just in-frame clones and leaves some out. The table includes about 680,000 clones, roughly nine tenths detected once. Sample: peripheral blood, taken in a trial of Ad26.COV2.S vaccine versus placebo. The receptor set was obtained from a person between 18 and 65 years old who received the Ad26.COV2.S COVID-19 vaccine or a placebo. Both conserved end residues are part of each CDR3. The D gene is left open where the match is weak. Only part of the rows carry a size: once, few, many, or a class if the clone is expanded.

clone size	D gene	V gene	J gene	CDR3 protein	CDR3 DNA
.	.	TRBV6-6	TRBJ1-1	CASRRRDTNTEAFF	TGTGCCAGCAGAAGGAGGGACACTAACACTGAAGCTTTCTTT
.	.	TRBV19	TRBJ1-3	CASTDRASGNTIYF	TGTGCCAGTACCGACCGGGCATCCGGAAACACCATATATTTT
.	TRBD2	TRBV5-1	TRBJ2-3	CASSLRGLAGEVDTDTQYF	TGCGCCAGCAGCTTGAGGGGACTAGCGGGGGAAGTAGACACAGATACGCAGTATTTT
.	.	TRBV18	TRBJ1-2	CASSPPNGGADYGYTF	TGTGCCAGCTCACCACCGAATGGGGGCGCCGACTATGGCTACACCTTC
once	.	TRBV20-1	TRBJ2-2	CSASEGSNTGELFF	TGCAGTGCTAGTGAAGGATCGAACACCGGGGAGCTGTTTTTT
.	.	TRBV23-1	TRBJ1-2	CASSQFSDGTMSYSYTF	TGCGCCAGCAGTCAATTCTCCGACGGAACTATGTCCTATAGCTACACCTTC
.	TRBD1	TRBV2	TRBJ2-5	CASSGQGVETQYF	TGTGCCAGCAGTGGACAGGGCGTAGAGACCCAGTACTTC
.	TRBD1	TRBV10-3	TRBJ1-1	CAIRLDRGNTEAFF	TGTGCCATCAGACTAGACAGGGGGAACACTGAAGCTTTCTTT
.	.	TRBV2	TRBJ2-3	CASNQQGLRTDTQYF	TGTGCCAGCAATCAACAAGGACTTCGCACAGATACGCAGTATTTT
many	.	TRBV27	TRBJ1-5	CASSLGGRQPNQPQHF	TGTGCCAGCAGTCTGGGGGGCCGCCAACCAAATCAGCCCCAGCATTTT
.	.	TRBV10-3	TRBJ2-2	CAISDVGSHTGELFF	TGTGCCATCAGTGATGTAGGGTCCCACACCGGGGAGCTGTTTTTT
.	TRBD2	TRBV18	TRBJ2-3	CASSPQRGSTDTQYF	TGTGCCAGCTCCCCTCAGCGGGGTAGCACAGATACGCAGTATTTT
.	.	TRBV30	TRBJ1-2	CAWRPTLFTYGYTF	TGTGCCTGGAGGCCTACTTTATTTACCTATGGCTACACCTTC
.	.	TRBV12-3/TRBV12-4	TRBJ1-6	CASSRLHDSPLHF	TGTGCCAGCAGTCGTCTTCACGATTCACCCCTCCACTTT
.	.	TRBV4-3	TRBJ2-3	CASSQDALAGTDTQYF	TGCGCCAGCAGCCAAGATGCTCTAGCAGGCACAGATACGCAGTATTTT
.	.	TRBV5-1	TRBJ1-2	CASSSTWGANYGYTF	TGCGCCAGCAGCTCTACTTGGGGCGCTAACTATGGCTACACCTTC
.	.	TRBV19	TRBJ2-1	CASSIVQGFYNEQFF	TGTGCCAGTAGTATAGTTCAGGGTTTTTACAATGAGCAGTTCTTC
.	.	TRBV18	TRBJ1-1	CASSPVSAGEAFF	TGTGCCAGCTCCCCGGTCTCCGCGGGTGAAGCTTTCTTT
.	.	TRBV10-3	TRBJ1-6	CAISGDTTNSPLHF	TGTGCCATCAGTGGGGACACGACAAATTCACCCCTCCACTTT
.	TRBD1	TRBV15	TRBJ1-6	CATSRSYPGTGESPLHF	TGTGCCACCAGCAGATCTTATCCCGGGACAGGGGAATCACCCCTCCACTTT
.	TRBD1	TRBV5-1	TRBJ2-7	CASSLGGQYEQYF	TGCGCCAGCAGCTTGGGGGGACAGTACGAGCAGTACTTC
.	TRBD1	TRBV5-6	TRBJ1-2	CASGERQGRGYTF	TGTGCCAGCGGGGAACGACAGGGTCGGGGCTACACCTTC
.	.	TRBV29-1	TRBJ2-5	CSVVQNRGGIQETQYF	TGCAGCGTTGTTCAGAACAGGGGGGGGATCCAAGAGACCCAGTACTTC
.	TRBD1	TRBV10-3	TRBJ1-4	CAISVRQGGKLFF	TGTGCCATCAGTGTCCGACAGGGCGGAAAACTGTTTTTT